The 5 T cell receptor beta chains below come from one sample, sequenced in a study of T cells in Graves' hyperthyroidism and ophthalmopathy. The source material, RNA transcripts, was used to amplify TCR beta CDR3 regions. In the first-round RT-PCR of the TCR CDR3, the HTBI primer set was used. MiXCR, applied by TCRdb to the multiplex PCR reads, yields one record per CDR3 protein. The table lists around 600,000 distinct CDR3 sequences, 12% to 15% of them singletons. The specimen was blood. Receptors were obtained from a woman under 30 with Graves' ophthalmopathy.

This clonotype was counted between two and nine times. The rearrangement links TRBV6-1 to TRBJ1-2; 10 bases are a match to TRBD1. This CDR3 comprises 11 residues. Trimming removed 8 bases from V and 6 bases from J; junction bases left unmatched: 0. CDR1 and CDR2 from the germline V gene are MNHNS and SASEGT. CDR3 loop: CASGTGDGYTF. The CDR3 DNA reads TGTGCCAGCGGGACAGGGGATGGCTACACCTTC.

This clonotype came up many times. The V and J genes are TRBV20-1 and TRBJ2-1; TRBD2 matches 8 bases. From germline, CDR1 is DFQATT and CDR2 SNEGSKA (reference sequence). J was trimmed by 2 bases and V by 3 bases; bases with no gene match: 9. The CDR3 extends over 16 amino acids. The CDR3 DNA reads TGCAGTGCTAGTGGAGTAGCGGGGCATACCTACAATGAGCAGTTCTTC. It is translated as CSASGVAGHTYNEQFF.

This clonotype was seen repeatedly, ten times or more. The gene calls are TRBV20-1 and TRBJ2-7; D perhaps matches TRBD2 (6 bases). CDR1 is DFQATT and CDR2 is SNEGSKA in the germline V gene (reference sequence). V lost 2 bases and J lost 4, with 12 bases in between. The CDR3 extends over 13 amino acids. CDR3 residues: CSARTPEGYEQYF. In nucleotides, the CDR3 is TGCAGTGCTAGAACCCCGGAGGGGTACGAGCAGTACTTC.

A few counts support this clonotype. The chain uses TRBV15 and TRBJ1-2; 11 bases are shared with TRBD1. Germline values: CDR1 LNHNV, CDR2 YYDKDF (reference sequence). V gave up 1 base and J gave up 2 bases; unmatched junction bases: 3. The CDR3 consists of 16 residues. CDR3 sequence: CATSRGTGGWNYGYTF. The CDR3 DNA reads as TGTGCCACCAGCAGAGGGACAGGGGGCTGGAACTATGGCTACACCTTC.

This clonotype was observed a few times. The chain links TRBV20-1 to TRBJ1-5, with D possibly matching TRBD1 (5 bases). Trimming took off 5 bases at V and 0 bases at J, with 14 bases between the two ends. The CDR3 is made up of 15 amino acids. The germline gives CDR1 DFQATT, CDR2 SNEGSKA (reference sequence). The CDR3 sequence: CSAALGTVSNQPQHF. The CDR3 DNA reads as TGCAGTGCTGCTCTGGGGACGGTTAGCAATCAGCCCCAGCATTTT.